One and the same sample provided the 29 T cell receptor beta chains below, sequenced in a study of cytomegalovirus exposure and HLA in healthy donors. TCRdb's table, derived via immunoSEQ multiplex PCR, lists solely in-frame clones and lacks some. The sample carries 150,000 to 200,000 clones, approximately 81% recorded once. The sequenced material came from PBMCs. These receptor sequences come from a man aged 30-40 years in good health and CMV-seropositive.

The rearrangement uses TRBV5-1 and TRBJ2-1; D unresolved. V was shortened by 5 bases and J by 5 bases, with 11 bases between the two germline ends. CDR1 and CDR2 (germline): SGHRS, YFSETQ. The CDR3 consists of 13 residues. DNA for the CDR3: TGCGCCAGCAGGTTGCTGGCAGACAATGAGCAGTTCTTC. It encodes CASRLLADNEQFF. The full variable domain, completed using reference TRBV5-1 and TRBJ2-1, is KAGVTQTPRYLIKTRGQQVTLSCSPISGHRSVSWYQQTPGQGLQFLFEYFSETQRNKGNFPGRFSGRQFSNSRSEMNVSTLELGDSALYLCASRLLADNEQFFGPGTRLTVL.

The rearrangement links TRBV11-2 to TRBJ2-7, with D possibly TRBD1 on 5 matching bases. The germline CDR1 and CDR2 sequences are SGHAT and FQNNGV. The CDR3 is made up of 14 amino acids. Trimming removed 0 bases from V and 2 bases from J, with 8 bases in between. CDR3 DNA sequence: TGTGCCAGCAGCTTAGACAGGGTAACCTACGAGCAGTACTTC. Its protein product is CASSLDRVTYEQYF.

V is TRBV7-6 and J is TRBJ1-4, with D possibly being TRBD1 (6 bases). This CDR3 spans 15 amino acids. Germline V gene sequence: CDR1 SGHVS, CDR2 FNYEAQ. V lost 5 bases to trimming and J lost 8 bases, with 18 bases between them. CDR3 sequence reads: CASSLLGGFYEKLFF. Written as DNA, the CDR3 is TGTGCCAGCAGCCTCTTAGGGGGTTTTTACGAAAAACTGTTTTTT.

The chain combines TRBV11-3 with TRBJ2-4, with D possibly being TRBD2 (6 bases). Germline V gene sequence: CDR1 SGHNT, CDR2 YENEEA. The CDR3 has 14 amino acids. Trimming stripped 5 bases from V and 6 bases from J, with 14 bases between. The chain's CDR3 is CASSLSGAGNIQYF. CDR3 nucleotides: TGTGCCAGCAGCCTATCGGGAGCCGGAAACATTCAGTACTTC.

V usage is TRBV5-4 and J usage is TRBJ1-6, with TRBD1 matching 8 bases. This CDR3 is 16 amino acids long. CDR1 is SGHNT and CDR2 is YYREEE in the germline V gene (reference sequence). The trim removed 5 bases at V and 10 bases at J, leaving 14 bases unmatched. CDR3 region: CASSSARQGAWSPLHF. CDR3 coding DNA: TGTGCCAGCAGTTCCGCGCGGCAGGGGGCTTGGTCACCCCTCCACTTT.

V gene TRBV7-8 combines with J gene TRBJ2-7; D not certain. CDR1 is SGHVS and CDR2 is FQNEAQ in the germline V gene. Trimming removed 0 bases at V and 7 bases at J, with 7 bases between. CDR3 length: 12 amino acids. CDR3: CASSLAWPEQYF. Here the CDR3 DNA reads TGTGCCAGCAGCTTAGCGTGGCCGGAGCAGTACTTC.

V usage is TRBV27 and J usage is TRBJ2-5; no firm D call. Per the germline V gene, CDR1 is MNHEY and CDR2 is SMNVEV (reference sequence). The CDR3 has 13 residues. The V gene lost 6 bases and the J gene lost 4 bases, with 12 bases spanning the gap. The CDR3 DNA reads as TGTGCCAGCAGCCCCTTTAGAGGAGAGACCCAGTACTTC. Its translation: CASSPFRGETQYF.

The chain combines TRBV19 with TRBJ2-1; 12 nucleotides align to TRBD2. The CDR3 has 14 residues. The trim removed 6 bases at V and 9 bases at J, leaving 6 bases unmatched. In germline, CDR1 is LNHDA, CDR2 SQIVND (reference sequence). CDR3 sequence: CASRFVLAGGEQFF. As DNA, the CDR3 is TGTGCCAGTAGATTTGTACTAGCGGGGGGTGAGCAGTTCTTC.

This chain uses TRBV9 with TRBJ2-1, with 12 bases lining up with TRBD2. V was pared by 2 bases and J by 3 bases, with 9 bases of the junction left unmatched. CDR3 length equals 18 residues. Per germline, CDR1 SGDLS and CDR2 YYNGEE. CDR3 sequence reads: CASSVRLAGASNYNEQFF. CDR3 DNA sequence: TGTGCCAGCAGCGTCCGACTAGCGGGAGCATCGAACTACAATGAGCAGTTCTTC.

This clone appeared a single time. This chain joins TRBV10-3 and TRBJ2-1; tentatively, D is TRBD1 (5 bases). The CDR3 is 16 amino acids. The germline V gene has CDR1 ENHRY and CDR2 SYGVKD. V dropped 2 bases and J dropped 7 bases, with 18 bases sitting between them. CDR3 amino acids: CAISEPSRVSQNEQFF. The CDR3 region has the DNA TGTGCCATCAGTGAGCCGAGCAGGGTGTCCCAAAATGAGCAGTTCTTC.

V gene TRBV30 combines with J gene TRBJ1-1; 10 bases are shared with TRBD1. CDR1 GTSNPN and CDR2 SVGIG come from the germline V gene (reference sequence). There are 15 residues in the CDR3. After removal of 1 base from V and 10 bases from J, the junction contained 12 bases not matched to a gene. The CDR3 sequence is CAWSELTTGGSSAFF. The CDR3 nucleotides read TGTGCCTGGAGTGAGTTAACGACAGGGGGCTCCTCAGCTTTCTTT. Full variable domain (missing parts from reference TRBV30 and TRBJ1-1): SQTIHQWPATLVQPVGSPLSLECTVEGTSNPNLYWYRQAAGRGLQLLFYSVGIGQISSEVPQNLSASRPQDRQFILSSKKLLLSDSGFYLCAWSELTTGGSSAFFGQGTRLTVV.

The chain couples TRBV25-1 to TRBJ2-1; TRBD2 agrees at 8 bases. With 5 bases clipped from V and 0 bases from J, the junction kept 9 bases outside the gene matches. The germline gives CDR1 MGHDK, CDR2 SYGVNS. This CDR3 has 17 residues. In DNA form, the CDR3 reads TGTGCCAGCAGTCCCCGACTAGCGCCTAGCTCCTACAATGAGCAGTTCTTC. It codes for CASSPRLAPSSYNEQFF.

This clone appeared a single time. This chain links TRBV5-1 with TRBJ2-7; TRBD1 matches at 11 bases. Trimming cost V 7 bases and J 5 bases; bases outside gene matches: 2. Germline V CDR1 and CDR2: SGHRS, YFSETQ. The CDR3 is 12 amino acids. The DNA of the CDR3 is TGCGCCAGCCGGACAGGGGGCGACGAGCAGTACTTC. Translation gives CASRTGGDEQYF.

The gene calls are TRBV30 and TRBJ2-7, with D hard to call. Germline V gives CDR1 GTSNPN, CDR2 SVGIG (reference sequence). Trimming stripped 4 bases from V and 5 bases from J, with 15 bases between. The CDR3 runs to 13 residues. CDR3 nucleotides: TGTGCCTGGACGAGAGGCAGTTCGGACGAGCAGTACTTC. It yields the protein CAWTRGSSDEQYF.

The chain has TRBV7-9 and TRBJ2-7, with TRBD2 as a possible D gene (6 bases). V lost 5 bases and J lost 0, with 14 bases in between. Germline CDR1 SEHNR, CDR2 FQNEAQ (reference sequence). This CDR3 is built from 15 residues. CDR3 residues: CASSPGGSTSYEQYF. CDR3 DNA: TGTGCCAGCAGCCCCGGGGGATCTACCTCCTACGAGCAGTACTTC. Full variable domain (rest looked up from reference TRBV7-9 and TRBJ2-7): DTGVSQNPRHKITKRGQNVTFRCDPISEHNRLYWYRQTLGQGPEFLTYFQNEAQLEKSRLLSDRFSAERPKGSFSTLEIQRTEQGDSAMYLCASSPGGSTSYEQYFGPGTRLTVT.

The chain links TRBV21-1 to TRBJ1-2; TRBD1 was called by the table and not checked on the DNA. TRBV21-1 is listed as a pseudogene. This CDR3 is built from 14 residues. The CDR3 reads CARLHRGLDYGYTF. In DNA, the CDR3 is TGTGCCAGGTTACACAGGGGGCTGGACTATGGCTACACCTTC.

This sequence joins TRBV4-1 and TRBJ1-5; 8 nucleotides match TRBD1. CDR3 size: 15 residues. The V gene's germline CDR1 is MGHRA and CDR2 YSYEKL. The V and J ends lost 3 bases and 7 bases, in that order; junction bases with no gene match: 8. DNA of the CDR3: TGCGCCAGCAGCCAGGATGGACAGGGCCAACAGCCCCAGCATTTT. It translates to CASSQDGQGQQPQHF.

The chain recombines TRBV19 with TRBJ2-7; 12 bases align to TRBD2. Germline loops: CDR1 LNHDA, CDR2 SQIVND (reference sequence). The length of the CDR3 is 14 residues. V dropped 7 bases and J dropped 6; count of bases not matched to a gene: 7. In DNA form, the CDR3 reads TGTGCCAGTACCGCGACTAGCGGGAGTCGCGAGCAGTACTTC. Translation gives CASTATSGSREQYF.

The CDR3 is CASSSPAGVHEQYF. CDR3 sequence (DNA): TGTGCCAGCAGTTCCCCCGCGGGAGTGCACGAGCAGTACTTC. The chain uses TRBV28 and TRBJ2-7; 7 bases map to TRBD2. With V trimmed by 4 bases and J by 5 bases, 8 bases remained unmatched. The CDR3 runs 14 residues. The germline gives CDR1 MDHEN, CDR2 SYDVKM.

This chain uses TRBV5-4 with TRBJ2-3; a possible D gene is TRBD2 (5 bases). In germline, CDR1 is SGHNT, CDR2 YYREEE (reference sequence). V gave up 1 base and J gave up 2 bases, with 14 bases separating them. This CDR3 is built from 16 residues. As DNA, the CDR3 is TGTGCCAGCAGCTTGCAGGTGGCCGGGGTCACAGATACGCAGTATTTT. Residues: CASSLQVAGVTDTQYF.

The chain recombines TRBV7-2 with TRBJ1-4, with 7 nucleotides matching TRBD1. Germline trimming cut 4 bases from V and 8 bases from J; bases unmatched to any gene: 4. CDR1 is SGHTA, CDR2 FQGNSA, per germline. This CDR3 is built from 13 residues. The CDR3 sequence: CASSYGTEEKLFF. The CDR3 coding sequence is TGTGCCAGCAGCTACGGGACAGAAGAAAAACTGTTTTTT.

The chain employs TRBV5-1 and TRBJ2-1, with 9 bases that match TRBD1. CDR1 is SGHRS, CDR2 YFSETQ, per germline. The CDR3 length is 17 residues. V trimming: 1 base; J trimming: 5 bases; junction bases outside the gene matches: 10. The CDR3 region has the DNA TGCGCCAGCAGCTTGTTCCAGTCGGGACAGGGCAACAATGAGCAGTTCTTC. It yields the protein CASSLFQSGQGNNEQFF.

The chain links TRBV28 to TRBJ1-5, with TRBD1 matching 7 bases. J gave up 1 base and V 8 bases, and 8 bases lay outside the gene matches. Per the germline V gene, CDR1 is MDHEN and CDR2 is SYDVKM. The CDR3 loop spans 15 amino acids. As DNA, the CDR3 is TGTGCCAGCTCTTCGACAGGGACGAGCAATCAGCCCCAGCATTTT. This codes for CASSSTGTSNQPQHF.

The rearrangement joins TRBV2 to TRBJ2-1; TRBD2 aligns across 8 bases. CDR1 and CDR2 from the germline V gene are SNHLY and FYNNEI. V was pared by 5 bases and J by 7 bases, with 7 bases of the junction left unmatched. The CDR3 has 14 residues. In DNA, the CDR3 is TGTGCCAGCAGTCGGACTAGCCTTAGGAATGAGCAGTTCTTC. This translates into CASSRTSLRNEQFF.

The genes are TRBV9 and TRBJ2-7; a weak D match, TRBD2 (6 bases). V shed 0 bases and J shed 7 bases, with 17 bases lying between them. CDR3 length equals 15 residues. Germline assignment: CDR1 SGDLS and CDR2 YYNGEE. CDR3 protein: CASSVGGGGAGEQYF. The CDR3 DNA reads TGTGCCAGCAGCGTAGGGGGAGGCGGTGCAGGGGAGCAGTACTTC.

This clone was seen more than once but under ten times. The CDR3 DNA sequence: TGTGCCAGCAGCCTGAGCTCTGGAAACACCATATATTTT. It is translated as CASSLSSGNTIYF. The chain combines TRBV27 with TRBJ1-3; D is uncertain. This CDR3 spans 13 amino acids. The V gene's germline CDR1 is MNHEY and CDR2 SMNVEV (reference sequence). With 6 bases removed from V and 0 bases from J, the gap between germline ends came to 6 bases.

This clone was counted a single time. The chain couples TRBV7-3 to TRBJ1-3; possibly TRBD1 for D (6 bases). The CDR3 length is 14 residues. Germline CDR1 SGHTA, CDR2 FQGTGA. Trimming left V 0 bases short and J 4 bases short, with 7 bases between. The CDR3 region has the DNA TGTGCCAGCAGCTTAACAGGGACAGGAAACACCATATATTTT. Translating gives CASSLTGTGNTIYF.

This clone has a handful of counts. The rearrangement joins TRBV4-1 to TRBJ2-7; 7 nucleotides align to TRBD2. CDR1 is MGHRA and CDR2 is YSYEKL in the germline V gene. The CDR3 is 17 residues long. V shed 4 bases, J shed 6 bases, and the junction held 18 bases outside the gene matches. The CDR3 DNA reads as TGCGCCAGCAGCCGGGACCTTGACGCGGGAGCCCCCGGCGAGCAGTACTTC. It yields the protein CASSRDLDAGAPGEQYF.

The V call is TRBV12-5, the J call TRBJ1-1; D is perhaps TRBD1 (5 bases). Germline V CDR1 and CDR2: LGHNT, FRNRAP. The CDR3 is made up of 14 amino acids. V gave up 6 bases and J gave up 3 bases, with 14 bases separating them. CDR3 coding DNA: TGTGCTAGTGGCCCGACGGGGGTGGACACTGAAGCTTTCTTT. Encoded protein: CASGPTGVDTEAFF.